These 16 T cell receptor delta chains originate from one sample sequenced in a study of γδ T cells in repeated Plasmodium falciparum infection. Flow sorting of PBMC yielded separate Vgamma9/Vdelta2+ and Vdelta2-negative gammadelta T cell populations for bulk repertoire analysis. TCRdb called clones anew from the multiplex PCR reads with CATT. The sample contains around 50,000 delta-chain clones, 1.9% of which appear only once. Sequenced material: gamma-delta T cells from blood. The receptors shown here come from a pool of human donors (malaria-infected and uninfected, not separated).

In its sample, this clone was seen a few times. TCRdb pairs this DNA with a much larger clone's protein that differs at residue 9, likely a read error; the protein shown was translated from the DNA. The chain recombines TRDV1 with TRDJ1; the match to TRDD3 covers 10 bases. This CDR3 is built from 21 residues. Germline V lookup: CDR1 TSWWSYY, CDR2 QGS. V shed 4 bases and J 5 bases; nucleotides not matched to a gene: 25. The CDR3 nucleotides are TGTGCTCTTGGGGGGTTTCCTACGTCCATACGTACTGGGGGATTCAGGGATAAACTCATCTTT. Translating gives CALGGFPTSIRTGGFRDKLIF.

In regard to this clone: A far larger clone is one nucleotide away, so this likely arose from a read error. At the DNA level, this CDR3 is encoded by other sequences in the same sample as well. The J segment was not called; the V segment is TRDV3; TRDD3 is the table's D call, not checked against the DNA. Germline assignment: CDR1 TVYSNPD and CDR2 GDNSRS (reference sequence). This CDR3 region has 14 residues. CDR3 nucleotide sequence: TGTGCCTTTTTCGGGGGATACGCGTGGGATAAGCTCATCTTT. It is translated as CAFFGGYAWDKLIF.

This clone was observed many times. A read error likely explains why the TCRdb protein, taken from a much larger clone, differs from this DNA's translation at residue 17; the protein shown is translated from the DNA. The CDR3 DNA reads TGTGCCTGTGATGGAGTGCCCCCCTCTGGGGGACCCGACTACACCGATGAACTCATCTTT. It yields the protein CACDGVPPSGGPDYTDELIF. The J gene is TRDJ1, the V gene TRDV2; 8 nucleotides match TRDD3. As TCRdb names no J gene, one was assigned here on the basis of a DNA match to germline. The CDR3 is 20 amino acids. Germline assignment: CDR1 GEAIGNYY and CDR2 EKD.

This clone was seen a handful of times. The amino acid sequence in TCRdb belongs to a much larger clone and departs from this DNA's translation at residue 18, likely a sequencing read error; the sequence shown is translated from the DNA. This chain uses TRDV3 with TRDJ1; the match to TRDD3 covers 13 bases. As TCRdb names no J gene, one was assigned here on the basis of a DNA match to germline. Germline V gives CDR1 TVYSNPD, CDR2 GDNSRS (reference sequence). This CDR3 is 22 amino acids long. The CDR3 bases are TGTGCCTTCCTCCTTCCTTCGTACTGGGGGATACGTTCACCTTATTACACCGGTAAACTCATCTTT. Translating gives CAFLLPSYWGIRSPYYTGKLIF.

The table lists this clone with a few counts. A far bigger clonotype differs at one base, so this is likely a read error. The identical CDR3 is also encoded by other nucleotide sequences in the sample. The V gene is TRDV1, the J gene TRDJ2; 13 positions match TRDD3. Since TCRdb gives no J gene, matching the DNA to germline was used here to assign it. The CDR3 runs 20 residues. Germline V gene data show CDR1 as TSWWSYY and CDR2 as QGS. The DNA for the CDR3 is TGTGCTCTTGGCCTCCTCCGCGGAGGTACTGGGGGATACGCGACAGCGCAACTCTTCTTT. Translation gives CALGLLRGGTGGYATAQLFF.

This clone was seen only a few times. It is likely a read error: a sequence one base away is far more abundant. Different DNA sequences within this sample yield the same CDR3. The chain combines TRAV38-2/DV8 with TRDJ1; TRDD3 aligns across 12 bases. TCRdb leaves out the J gene; it was filled in here by matching the DNA to germline. The germline gives CDR1 TSESDYY, CDR2 QEAYKQQN. V shed 5 bases, J shed 1 base, and the junction held 30 bases outside the gene matches. This CDR3 comprises 24 residues. In DNA, the CDR3 is TGTGCTTATAGAAGCTTCGAATACTTCCAAGCTACGTACTGGGGGATACCGGCCACCGATAAACTCATCTTT. Its protein product is CAYRSFEYFQATYWGIPATDKLIF.

This clone has only a few counts. TCRdb pairs this DNA with a much larger clone's protein that differs at residue 7, likely a read error; the protein shown was translated from the DNA. The chain employs TRDV1 and TRDJ1, with unresolved D. As TCRdb names no J gene, one was assigned here on the basis of a DNA match to germline. Between the trimmed V and J ends, which lost 0 bases and 1 base, there was a span of 9 bases. CDR3 length equals 15 residues. Germline loops: CDR1 TSWWSYY, CDR2 QGS. The CDR3 nucleotides are TGTGCTCTTGGGGAACTGACAACCGCCACCGATAAACTCATCTTT. Translating gives CALGELTTATDKLIF.

A note on this clone: TCRdb's listed protein matches a much larger clone and diverges from this DNA's translation at residue 7, likely through a read error; the protein shown comes from the DNA. The chain has TRDV1 and TRDJ1, with 12 nucleotides matching TRDD3. TCRdb does not report a J gene; here it was assigned by matching the DNA to germline references. The CDR3 runs to 24 residues. Trimming removed 0 bases from V and 0 bases from J; junction bases left unmatched: 23. Germline lookup yields CDR1 TSWWSYY and CDR2 QGS. The CDR3 nucleotides read TGTGCTCTTGGGGAACTCTGCGAGGGGTTCTGGGGGATACGCTTACCCCACTACACCGATAAACTCATCTTT. Amino acid sequence: CALGELCEGFWGIRLPHYTDKLIF.

This clone was seen more than once but under ten times. TCRdb assigns this DNA the protein of a much larger clone, which departs from its translation at residue 16; this likely reflects a read error, and the protein shown comes from translating the DNA. Different DNA sequences within this sample yield the same CDR3. V and J are TRDV3 and TRDJ1, with TRDD3 matching over 9 bases. CDR3 length equals 20 residues. Germline CDR1 is TVYSNPD and CDR2 is GDNSRS (reference sequence). CDR3 coding DNA: TGTGCCTTCCAGAAGGCCTTCCTGTACTGGGGGACTCACCTAACCGAGAAACTAATCTTT. Its translation: CAFQKAFLYWGTHLTEKLIF. Drawing the rest from reference TRDV3 and TRDJ1, the complete variable domain is CDKVTQSSPDQTVASGSEVVLLCTYDTVYSNPDLFWYRIRPDYSFQFVFYGDNSRSEGADFTQGRFSVKHILTQKAFHLVISPVRTEDSATYYCAFQKAFLYWGTHLTEKLIFGKGTRVTVEP.

About this clone: A far larger clone is a single base away, which makes a read error likely. This sample includes further DNA sequences coding for the same CDR3. V gene assignment gives TRDV3, but the J gene was left uncalled; the table gives TRDD3 as D, unverified against the DNA. The CDR3 contains 15 residues. Germline-derived CDR1 and CDR2 are TVYSNPD and GDNSRS (reference sequence). CDR3 protein: CASLLGIVDTDKLIF. For the CDR3, the DNA is TGTGCCTCTTTACTGGGGATAGTGGACACCGATAAACTCATTTTT.

On this clone itself: This likely stems from a read error, as it lies one base from a far larger clone. This specimen includes other DNA sequences encoding the same CDR3. The chain uses TRDV1 and TRDJ1, with D maybe TRDD3 (6 bases). Per germline, CDR1 TSWWSYY and CDR2 QGS. Trimming shortened V by 3 bases and J by 3 bases, and 29 bases separated the two germline ends. The CDR3 has 20 residues. This CDR3 is CALGDSILARLGAFPDKLIF. CDR3 sequence (DNA): TGTGCTCTTGGGGATTCTATTCTCGCTCGACTGGGTGCATTCCCCGATAAACTCATCTTT.

This clone was observed a handful of times. TCRdb's entry gives the protein of a much larger clone, which mismatches this DNA's translation at residue 11, likely from a read error; the protein reported here is translated from the DNA. The rearrangement uses TRDV1 and TRDJ1, with D maybe TRDD3 (5 bases). Trimming took off 5 bases at V and 3 bases at J, with 19 bases between the two ends. The CDR3 has 16 amino acids. The germline CDR1 and CDR2 sequences are TSWWSYY and QGS. DNA of the CDR3: TGTGCTCTTGGGATCGAACAGCCCGCATACGCCGATAAACTCATCTTT. As protein: CALGIEQPAYADKLIF.

This clone appeared many times. A read error likely explains why the TCRdb protein, taken from a much larger clone, differs from this DNA's translation at residue 6; the protein shown is translated from the DNA. The V call is TRDV2, the J call TRDJ1; D possibly matches TRDD2 or TRDD3 (5 bases each). Germline CDR1 GEAIGNYY, CDR2 EKD. The CDR3 has 20 residues. V was clipped by 3 bases and J by 0 bases, with 28 bases between them. This CDR3 is CACDSAAVRGASLYTDKLIF. In DNA form, the CDR3 reads TGTGCCTGTGACTCGGCCGCCGTTCGGGGGGCTTCCCTGTACACCGATAAACTCATCTTT.

This clone turned up a few times. A read error is the likely source, as a far larger clone sits one nucleotide away. This same CDR3 is encoded by further DNA sequences in the sample. DNA for the CDR3: TGTGCTTATAGGGGGCCTTCCTTTGTACTGGGGTCTTCGTACACCGATAAACTCATCTTT. Translated, it gives CAYRGPSFVLGSSYTDKLIF. The chain recombines TRAV38-2/DV8 with TRDJ1; D may correspond to TRDD2 or TRDD3 (7 bases each). The J gene, left out of TCRdb, was set here by checking the DNA against germline. Between the trimmed V and J ends, which lost 4 bases and 0 bases, there was a span of 28 bases. The germline gives CDR1 TSESDYY, CDR2 QEAYKQQN. This CDR3 is built from 20 residues.

Concerning this clone itself: This likely came from a read error, as a far larger clone is one base away. Other DNA variants within this sample encode the same CDR3. The genes are TRDV1 and TRDJ1; 11 bases are a match to TRDD3. TCRdb gives no J gene; it was assigned here by matching the DNA to germline. The ends lost 4 bases at V and 5 bases at J; junction bases unmatched: 27. Germline CDR1 is TSWWSYY and CDR2 is QGS. This CDR3 is built from 22 residues. The CDR3 loop reads CALGGLGLPTYWGISGEDKLIF. The CDR3 nucleotides read TGTGCTCTTGGGGGTTTAGGACTCCCTACGTACTGGGGGATAAGCGGGGAGGATAAACTCATCTTT.

Points on this clone: This may be a read error: a much more frequent sequence differs by one nucleotide. The rearrangement links TRDV1 to TRDJ1; D unresolved. The germline V and J ends were trimmed by 0 bases and 0 bases, with 32 bases remaining between them. The CDR3 runs to 23 residues. Per the germline V gene, CDR1 is TSWWSYY and CDR2 is QGS. CDR3 DNA sequence: TGTGCTCTTGGGGAACTAGACCTATTGGTACTGAACCACCTCCTCGGGTACACCGATAAACTCATCTTT. It specifies CALGELDLLVLNHLLGYTDKLIF.